Described below is a single T cell receptor beta chain sequence and its context. As yet, its antigen is unknown. These data are taken from a study of graft-versus-host responses after intestinal transplantation. On the study more broadly: Every one of the recipients received anti-thymocyte globulin induction and afterwards took tacrolimus and steroids for around 3 years.

Study-wide results and limits: Recipient-marrow GvH clones were detected, some having first appeared in ileum or blood. Peak levels of circulating GvH clones tracked with early post-transplant HvG declines.

Assay: immunoSEQ multiplex PCR; the TCRdb copy retains only in-frame clones and omits some. This table holds approximately 960 clones, 85% to 95% found once. Trimming shortened V by 4 bases and J by 0 bases, and 10 bases separated the two germline ends. The CDR3 loop spans 14 amino acids. Germline assignment: CDR1 SGDLS and CDR2 YYNGEE. The receptor was derived from a human patient who received an intestinal transplant, so some T cells may come from the graft donor. This specimen consisted of PBMCs, obtained 9 days after transplant. The genes are TRBV9 and TRBJ2-5, with D perhaps matching TRBD2 (5 bases). The CDR3 coding sequence is TGTGCCAGCAGCCCCCAGGACTACCAAGAGACCCAGTACTTC. Its translation is CASSPQDYQETQYF.